The rows below give T cell receptor beta chains drawn from one sample of a study of blood T cell repertoires in COVID-19. Clones were sequenced by immunoSEQ multiplex PCR, and TCRdb holds only the in-frame ones, with some missing. Of approximately 200,000 clones listed, around 84% are singletons. Sequencing was performed on peripheral blood. The receptors derive from a woman aged 60-75 years who had recovered from COVID-19. CDR3s include the opening cysteine and the closing phenylalanine or tryptophan. The D gene is left open where the match is weak. Clone size, where shown, is once, few, many, or a class for clones that have expanded.

>TRBV6-1|-|TRBJ2-3|-
TGTGCCAGCAGTGTGCATGGGTGGGGAGACACAGATACGCAGTATTTT
CASSVHGWGDTDTQYF
>TRBV7-8|-|TRBJ1-6|TRBD1
TGTGCCAGCAGCTTCCAGGGGGCTCGATCACCCCTCCACTTT
CASSFQGARSPLHF
>TRBV5-1|-|TRBJ2-7|-
TGCGCCAGCAGCTTATCAGGGGCGTCCTACGAGCAGTACTTC
CASSLSGASYEQYF
>TRBV29-1|-|TRBJ1-2|TRBD1
TGCAGCGTCCACAGGGGTGATGGAAACGGCTACACCTTC
CSVHRGDGNGYTF
>TRBV9|-|TRBJ2-3|TRBD2
TGTGCCAGCAGCCCGGGACTAGCGGGAGCTACAGATACGCAGTATTTT
CASSPGLAGATDTQYF
>TRBV4-1|-|TRBJ1-5|-
TGCGCCAGCAGCCAAGGGGGAGTCAATCAGCCCCAGCATTTT
CASSQGGVNQPQHF
>TRBV25-1|-|TRBJ1-4|-
TGTGCCAGCAAACAGGGTGGGGAAAAACTGTTTTTT
CASKQGGEKLFF
>TRBV6-2/TRBV6-3|-|TRBJ2-1|TRBD1
TGTGCCAGCAGCAATTCGGACAGGGGTCACTACAATGAGCAGTTCTTC
CASSNSDRGHYNEQFF
>TRBV4-3|-|TRBJ2-3|-
TGCGCCAGCAGCCAAGCGGGGACTAGCACAGATACGCAGTATTTT
CASSQAGTSTDTQYF
>TRBV27|-|TRBJ2-7|TRBD1
TGTGCCAGCAGACCACAGGGGGCATGGTACGAGCAGTACTTC
CASRPQGAWYEQYF
>TRBV25-1|-|TRBJ1-4|-
TGTGCCAGTGGGGGGACTAATGAAAAACTGTTTTTT
CASGGTNEKLFF
>TRBV11-3|-|TRBJ1-2|-
TGTGCCAGCAGCCTCCGTCCGAGCTATGGCTACACCTTC
CASSLRPSYGYTF
>TRBV5-4|-|TRBJ2-7|TRBD2
TGTGCCAGCACCGACCGTCGCGGGAGCTCCTACGAGCAGTACTTC
CASTDRRGSSYEQYF
>TRBV12-5|-|TRBJ1-1|TRBD1
TGTGCTAGTGCCCCCCGTGACAGGGGCATGAACACTGAAGCTTTCTTT
CASAPRDRGMNTEAFF
>TRBV11-1|-|TRBJ2-7|TRBD1
TGTGCCAGCAGCTTAGCAGGGACAGGATTCCCCTACGAGCAGTACTTC
CASSLAGTGFPYEQYF
>TRBV7-2|few|TRBJ1-4|TRBD1
TGTGCCAGCAGCCCAGATGGCAGGGGGGAAACTAATGAAAAACTGTTTTTT
CASSPDGRGETNEKLFF
>TRBV11-3|-|TRBJ1-4|TRBD1
TGTGCCAGCAGCTTAGTCCCTAACACGACAGGGCCCTGGGAAAAACTGTTTTTT
CASSLVPNTTGPWEKLFF
>TRBV29-1|-|TRBJ1-4|-
TGCAGCGTACAGGGAACTAATGAAAAACTGTTTTTT
CSVQGTNEKLFF
>TRBV5-1|-|TRBJ1-4|-
TGCGCCAGCAGCTTGGTAGCAGGGCAAAATGAAAAACTGTTTTTT
CASSLVAGQNEKLFF
>TRBV16|-|TRBJ2-3|TRBD2
TGTGCCAGCAGCCCCTTTGGGCGGGGGTCCACAGATACGCAGTATTTT
CASSPFGRGSTDTQYF
>TRBV6-5|-|TRBJ1-2|TRBD1
TGTGCCAGCACGAGGGGGGGACAGGGGAACTATGGCTACACCTTC
CASTRGGQGNYGYTF
>TRBV7-3|many|TRBJ2-2|-
TGTGCCAGCACCCCGGGACTTCCTGGAACCGGGGAGCTGTTTTTT
CASTPGLPGTGELFF
>TRBV10-3|-|TRBJ2-1|TRBD1
TGTGCCATCAGTGATTTTGCGGGGGACAGGGGAAATGAGCAGTTCTTC
CAISDFAGDRGNEQFF
>TRBV7-2|-|TRBJ2-7|-
TGTGCCAGCAGCTTAGGGGCGGGAAGCTCCTACGAGCAGTACTTC
CASSLGAGSSYEQYF
>TRBV27|-|TRBJ1-1|-
TGTGCCAGCAGTTTATTGCAGGGGAACACTGAAGCTTTCTTT
CASSLLQGNTEAFF
>TRBV9|-|TRBJ2-7|TRBD2
TGTGCCAGCAGCGCGACTAGCGGGGTTAACTACGAGCAGTACTTC
CASSATSGVNYEQYF
>TRBV10-3|-|TRBJ2-5|TRBD2
TGTGCCATCAGTGAGGGGCGGGGGGGCGCCCGTCAAGAGACCCAGTACTTC
CAISEGRGGARQETQYF
>TRBV18|once|TRBJ2-3|-
TGTGCCAGCTCACCACGACAGAACACAGATACGCAGTATTTT
CASSPRQNTDTQYF
>TRBV7-3|-|TRBJ2-1|-
TGTGCCAGCAGCTCAGGGGTAGATGGGCAGTTCTTC
CASSSGVDGQFF
>TRBV27|-|TRBJ1-1|TRBD1
TGTGCCAGCAGTCCCCGGACAGGGTGGGATAGTGAAGCTTTCTTT
CASSPRTGWDSEAFF
>TRBV5-4|-|TRBJ1-3|-
TGTGCCAGCAGCTTACGGGGGGGTGGAAACACCATATATTTT
CASSLRGGGNTIYF
>TRBV5-1|-|TRBJ1-1|-
TGCGCCAGCAGCTTATTCACAGGGACTGAAGCTTTCTTT
CASSLFTGTEAFF
>TRBV29-1|-|TRBJ2-3|-
TGCAGCATAGCAGGGGCAATATATACGCAGTATTTT
CSIAGAIYTQYF
>TRBV6-4|few|TRBJ1-6|-
TGTGCCAGCAGTCGCGGCGGCTCTCGTTCACCCCTCCACTTT
CASSRGGSRSPLHF
>TRBV4-1|-|TRBJ1-2|TRBD1
TGCGCCAGCAGCCAAGCGCCAGGGACAGACTATGGCTACACCTTC
CASSQAPGTDYGYTF
>TRBV6-2/TRBV6-3|-|TRBJ2-1|-
TGTGCCAGCAGTTACTCCCGGACAGCCTACAATGAGCAGTTCTTC
CASSYSRTAYNEQFF
>TRBV5-6|-|TRBJ2-1|-
TGTGCCAGCAGCTTGGGGCTTAATGAGCAGTTCTTC
CASSLGLNEQFF
>TRBV15|-|TRBJ2-3|-
TGTGCCACCAGCAGAGAAGGGCGGGGTGATAAGATAGATACGCAGTATTTT
CATSREGRGDKIDTQYF
>TRBV7-6|-|TRBJ1-2|TRBD1
TGTGCCAGCAGCTTAGCCCTAGGACAGGGGAATGGCTACACCTTC
CASSLALGQGNGYTF
>TRBV9|once|TRBJ2-3|TRBD1
TGTGCCAGCAGCAAGCAGGGGGTTTTGGGAGATACGCAGTATTTT
CASSKQGVLGDTQYF